This T cell receptor beta chain came from a study of PD-L1 blockade in urothelial cancer. Study-level findings and limits: Tumor-associated blood clones were expanded more by durable-benefit patients at 3 weeks.

Concerning this clone: The antigen is undetermined.

Germline lookup yields CDR1 KGHSH and CDR2 LQKENI. The V end was cut by 3 bases, the J end by 11 bases, with 17 bases between. This CDR3 is built from 14 residues. Method: immunoSEQ multiplex PCR; TCRdb's copy keeps in-frame clones and lacks some. The table shows about 86,000 clones, with more than 75% occurring only once. Time point of the sample: pretreatment peripheral blood. This material consisted of PBMCs, taken around atezolizumab (anti-PD-L1) treatment. This rearrangement joins TRBV18 to TRBJ1-5; tentatively, D is TRBD1 (5 bases). This receptor was identified in a man aged 60 to 69 with urothelial cancer. The CDR3 loop reads CASSPTGELMAQHF. In DNA, the CDR3 is TGTGCCAGCTCACCTACGGGGGAACTTATGGCCCAGCATTTT.